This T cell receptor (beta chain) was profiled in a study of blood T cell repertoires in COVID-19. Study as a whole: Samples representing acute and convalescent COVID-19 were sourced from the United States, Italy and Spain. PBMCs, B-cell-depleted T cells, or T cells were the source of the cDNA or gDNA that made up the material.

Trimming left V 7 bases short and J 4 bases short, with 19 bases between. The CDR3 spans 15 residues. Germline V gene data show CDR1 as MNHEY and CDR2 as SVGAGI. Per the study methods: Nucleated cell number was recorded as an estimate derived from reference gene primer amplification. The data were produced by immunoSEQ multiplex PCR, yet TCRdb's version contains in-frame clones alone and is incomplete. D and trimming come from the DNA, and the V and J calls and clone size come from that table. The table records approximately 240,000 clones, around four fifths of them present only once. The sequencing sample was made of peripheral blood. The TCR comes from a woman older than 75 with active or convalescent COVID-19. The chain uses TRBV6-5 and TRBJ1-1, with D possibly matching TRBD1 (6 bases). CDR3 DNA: TGTGCCAGCACCAACAGGAGGGGGGGGAGCACTGAAGCTTTCTTT. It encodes CASTNRRGGSTEAFF.